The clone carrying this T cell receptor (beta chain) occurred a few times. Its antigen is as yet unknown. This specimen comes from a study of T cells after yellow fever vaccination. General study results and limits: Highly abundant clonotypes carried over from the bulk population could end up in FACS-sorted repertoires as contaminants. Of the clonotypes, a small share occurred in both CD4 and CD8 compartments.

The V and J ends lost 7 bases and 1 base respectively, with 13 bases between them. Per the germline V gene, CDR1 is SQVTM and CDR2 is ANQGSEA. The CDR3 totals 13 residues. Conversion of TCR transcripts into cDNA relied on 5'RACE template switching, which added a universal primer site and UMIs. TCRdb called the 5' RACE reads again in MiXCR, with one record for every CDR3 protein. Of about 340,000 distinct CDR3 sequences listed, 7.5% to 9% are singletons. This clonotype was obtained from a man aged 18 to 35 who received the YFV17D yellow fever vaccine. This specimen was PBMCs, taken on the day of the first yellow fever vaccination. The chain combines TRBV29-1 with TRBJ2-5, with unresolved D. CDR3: CSAVDSIQETQYF. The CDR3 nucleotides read TGCAGCGCCGTCGACTCAATCCAAGAGACCCAGTACTTC. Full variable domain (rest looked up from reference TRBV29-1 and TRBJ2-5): SAVISQKPSRDICQRGTSLTIQCQVDSQVTMMFWYRQQPGQSLTLIATANQGSEATYESGFVIDKFPISRPNLTFSTLTVSNMSPEDSSIYLCSAVDSIQETQYFGPGTRLLVL.